These 20 T cell receptor beta chains were all obtained from the same sample, sequenced in a study of blood T cells in healthy people across ages. The authors ran a second PCR of about 6 to 12 cycles using a sample-barcoded 5' primer and a J-beta primer mix. MiXCR, run by TCRdb on the 5' RACE reads, gives a single entry per CDR3 protein. The data hold roughly 1,500,000 distinct CDR3 sequences, with around 36% observed a single time. The specimen was blood. These receptors all stem from a woman in her 30s in good health.

In its sample, this clonotype was seen a few times. The CDR3 nucleotides are TGCAGTGGGCAGGGGGGTGAATCTGGGGCCAACGTCCTGACTTTC. This sequence encodes CSGQGGESGANVLTF. The chain carries TRBV20-1 and TRBJ2-6, with D tentatively TRBD1 (7 bases). Trimming took off 7 bases at V and 1 base at J, with 14 bases between the two ends. Germline CDR1 and CDR2: DFQATT and SNEGSKA (reference sequence). The CDR3 is 15 amino acids.

This chain uses TRBV10-2 with TRBJ2-5, with D hard to call. V shed 4 bases and J shed 5 bases, with 11 bases lying between them. The CDR3 sequence is 13 residues long. Germline-derived CDR1 and CDR2 are WSHSY and SAAADI. The CDR3 DNA follows: TGCGCCAGCAGTGCGGGCCGCCTGGAGACCCAGTACTTC. Protein: CASSAGRLETQYF.

The V and J genes are TRBV9 and TRBJ1-2; D uncertain. The CDR3 sequence is 14 residues long. Germline CDR1 reads SGDLS; CDR2 reads YYNGEE. V lost 0 bases to trimming and J lost 4 bases, with 10 bases between them. The CDR3 DNA reads TGTGCCAGCAGCGTAGGGGCTGGGAGCTATGGCTACACCTTC. Translating it yields CASSVGAGSYGYTF. The full variable domain, with the rest looked up from reference TRBV9 and TRBJ1-2, is DSGVTQTPKHLITATGQRVTLRCSPRSGDLSVYWYQQSLDQGLQFLIQYYNGEERAKGNILERFSAQQFPDLHSELNLSSLELGDSALYFCASSVGAGSYGYTFGSGTRLTVV.

Concerning this clonotype: Possible read error: a much larger clone is one base away. The chain is built from TRBV20-1 and TRBJ2-7; the match to TRBD2 covers 7 bases. This CDR3 is 14 amino acids long. Germline V gives CDR1 DFQATT, CDR2 SNEGSKA (reference sequence). The V and J ends lost 1 base and 5 bases, in that order; junction bases with no gene match: 8. This CDR3 is CSARGLRGIDEQYF. DNA of the CDR3: TGCAGTGCTAGAGGTTTGCGGGGGATCGACGAGCAGTACTTC.

V and J are TRBV7-9 and TRBJ2-1; D possibly corresponds to TRBD1 (5 bases). CDR1 is SEHNR and CDR2 is FQNEAQ in the germline V gene (reference sequence). CDR3 length: 13 residues. V lost 2 bases to trimming and J lost 6 bases, with 8 bases between them. For the CDR3, the DNA is TGTGCCAGCAGCTTATTAGGGGCCAATGAGCAGTTCTTC. As protein: CASSLLGANEQFF.

The chain carries TRBV20-1 and TRBJ1-4; tentative D call: TRBD1 (5 bases). CDR1 and CDR2 from the germline V gene are DFQATT and SNEGSKA (reference sequence). The CDR3 totals 14 residues. Trimming left V 3 bases short and J 0 bases short, with 8 bases between. CDR3 in DNA: TGCAGTGCTAGGGGGGGGACAACTAATGAAAAACTGTTTTTT. Translation: CSARGGTTNEKLFF.

This rearrangement joins TRBV4-2 to TRBJ2-1; TRBD1 matches 11 bases. The CDR3 spans 14 residues. Losses at the gene ends were 2 bases for V and 14 bases for J; bases not matched to a gene: 8. Germline-derived CDR1 and CDR2 are LGHNA and YNFKEQ. The CDR3 DNA is TGTGCCAGCAGCCAATTGGGGGGGACAGGGGGGGAGTTCTTC. Translation: CASSQLGGTGGEFF.

The chain employs TRBV15 and TRBJ2-2; no clear D gene. V was shortened by 0 bases and J by 4 bases, with 9 bases between the two germline ends. The length of the CDR3 is 15 residues. Germline V gene data show CDR1 as LNHNV and CDR2 as YYDKDF (reference sequence). The CDR3 is CATSRDPKSTGELFF. As DNA, the CDR3 is TGTGCCACCAGCAGAGATCCCAAGTCCACCGGGGAGCTGTTTTTT.

This chain uses TRBV6-1 with TRBJ1-4; TRBD1 agrees at 7 bases. Germline CDR1 reads MNHNS; CDR2 reads SASEGT. The CDR3 runs 15 residues. Trimming removed 7 bases from V and 8 bases from J; junction bases left unmatched: 13. The CDR3 is CASNRRQGLGEKLFF. In DNA form, the CDR3 reads TGTGCCAGCAACCGACGACAGGGATTGGGAGAAAAACTGTTTTTT.

There are a few counts of this clonotype. This chain uses TRBV5-1 with TRBJ2-3; TRBD1 matches at 7 bases. Germline CDR1 reads SGHRS; CDR2 reads YFSETQ. The CDR3 consists of 15 residues. Unmatched junction bases numbered 6, after V lost 0 bases and J lost 5 bases. Written as DNA, the CDR3 is TGCGCCAGCAGCTTGGAGGGGGCCCGGGGAGATACGCAGTATTTT. Its translation: CASSLEGARGDTQYF.

This rearrangement joins TRBV20-1 to TRBJ2-3; D tentatively fits TRBD1 or TRBD2 (6 bases each). Germline CDR1 DFQATT, CDR2 SNEGSKA (reference sequence). Trimming left V 1 base short and J 2 bases short, with 16 bases between. The CDR3 extends over 16 amino acids. The CDR3 loop reads CSARGGGRGLTDTQYF. As DNA, the CDR3 is TGCAGTGCTAGAGGTGGGGGGCGGGGTCTCACAGATACGCAGTATTTT.

In its sample, this clonotype was seen many times. This chain links TRBV20-1 with TRBJ2-7; D gene uncertain. V lost 7 bases to trimming and J lost 0 bases, with 16 bases between them. The germline V gene encodes CDR1 DFQATT and CDR2 SNEGSKA (reference sequence). This CDR3 is 14 amino acids long. The DNA for the CDR3 is TGCAGTGTCTCCAACGTGGGTAGCTCCTACGAGCAGTACTTC. It translates to CSVSNVGSSYEQYF.

The chain uses TRBV9 and TRBJ2-1, with D uncertain. The CDR3 is made up of 18 amino acids. CDR1 SGDLS and CDR2 YYNGEE come from the germline V gene. The germline V and J ends were trimmed by 0 bases and 0 bases, with 16 bases remaining between them. The CDR3 region is CASSVGPRTPSSYNEQFF. CDR3 bases: TGTGCCAGCAGCGTAGGGCCCCGGACGCCGAGCTCCTACAATGAGCAGTTCTTC.

This chain uses TRBV4-2 with TRBJ1-1, with TRBD1 matching 8 bases. Losses at the gene ends were 8 bases for V and 11 bases for J; bases not matched to a gene: 10. The germline gives CDR1 LGHNA, CDR2 YNFKEQ. CDR3 size: 12 residues. Here the CDR3 DNA reads TGTGCCAGCGGAAGCTCACAGGGGGGGGCTTTCTTT. It yields the protein CASGSSQGGAFF.

The chain carries TRBV28 and TRBJ2-3; possibly TRBD2 for D (5 bases). In germline, CDR1 is MDHEN, CDR2 SYDVKM. Trimming stripped 3 bases from V and 2 bases from J, with 18 bases between. The CDR3 runs 17 residues. The CDR3 here is CASSFDGDHGDTDTQYF. CDR3 sequence (DNA): TGTGCCAGCAGTTTCGACGGGGATCATGGGGACACAGATACGCAGTATTTT. Full variable domain (missing parts from reference TRBV28 and TRBJ2-3): DVKVTQSSRYLVKRTGEKVFLECVQDMDHENMFWYRQDPGLGLRLIYFSYDVKMKEKGDIPEGYSVSREKKERFSLILESASTNQTSMYLCASSFDGDHGDTDTQYFGPGTRLTVL.

The DNA for the CDR3 is TGTGCCAGCAGCTTAGTGGCCTTCGAGAACACTGAAGCTTTCTTT. It yields the protein CASSLVAFENTEAFF. The chain uses TRBV7-6 and TRBJ1-1; D ambiguous. The V end lost 1 base, the J end lost 1 base, and 10 bases lay between the germline ends. The V gene's germline CDR1 is SGHVS and CDR2 FNYEAQ. The CDR3 loop spans 15 amino acids.

V gene TRBV7-9 combines with J gene TRBJ1-1, with 9 bases lining up with TRBD1. V shed 5 bases and J 6 bases; nucleotides not matched to a gene: 13. Germline V CDR1 and CDR2: SEHNR, FQNEAQ (reference sequence). CDR3 size: 16 residues. In nucleotides, the CDR3 is TGTGCCAGCAGCCCCAAGGGACAGGGCGCGACCCCTGAAGCTTTCTTT. This codes for CASSPKGQGATPEAFF.

The table lists this clonotype with a few counts. The chain couples TRBV7-2 to TRBJ2-2; D is ambiguous. Germline CDR1 is SGHTA and CDR2 is FQGNSA. The CDR3 sequence is 12 residues long. V gave up 1 base and J gave up 8 bases, with 5 bases separating them. The DNA of the CDR3 is TGTGCCAGCAGCTTAGATCTGGGGGAGCTGTTTTTT. This codes for CASSLDLGELFF.

The DNA of the CDR3 is TGTGCCACCAGCAGGAGGGGGGACTCCTACGAGCAGTACTTC. It specifies CATSRRGDSYEQYF. J is TRBJ2-7 and V is TRBV15; possibly TRBD1 or TRBD2 for D (6 bases each). The CDR3 is 14 amino acids. Looked up from germline, CDR1 is LNHNV and CDR2 is YYDKDF (reference sequence). V was cut by 3 bases and J by 0 bases, with 9 bases left in between.

There are a few counts of this clonotype. CDR3 DNA sequence: TGCAGTTCCTCGGGACTAACTACCTACAATGAGCAGTTCTTC. Encoded protein: CSSSGLTTYNEQFF. The J gene is TRBJ2-1, the V gene TRBV20-1; 7 bases fit TRBD2. With V trimmed by 8 bases and J by 2 bases, 9 bases remained unmatched. The CDR3 contains 14 residues. From germline, CDR1 is DFQATT and CDR2 SNEGSKA (reference sequence).